The 4 T cell receptor beta chains given below trace back to one sample, sequenced in a study of breast tumors, draining lymph nodes, adjacent tissues. TCRdb used MiXCR to reprocess the multiplex PCR reads, holding one entry per CDR3 protein. The sample lists under 15,000 distinct CDR3 sequences; around 70% were seen once. Sequencing was carried out using tumor-adjacent breast tissue. The receptors derive from a female donor with breast cancer. Some clones in this sample may be carry-over from other donors' samples.

J is TRBJ2-7 and V is TRBV29-1; a weak D match, TRBD1 (6 bases). V was shortened by 6 bases and J by 5 bases, with 11 bases between the two germline ends. The CDR3 is 11 amino acids. Germline V gives CDR1 SQVTM, CDR2 ANQGSEA. The CDR3 is CSVTGFDEQYF. CDR3 in DNA: TGCAGCGTCACAGGGTTCGACGAGCAGTACTTC.

J is TRBJ2-5 and V is TRBV13; D is possibly TRBD1 (5 bases). Germline V gives CDR1 PRHDT, CDR2 FYEKMQ (reference sequence). The CDR3 is made up of 13 amino acids. The germline V and J ends were trimmed by 5 bases and 4 bases, with 11 bases remaining between them. CDR3 bases: TGTGCCAGCAGCCCTAGACAGATAGAGACCCAGTACTTC. Protein sequence: CASSPRQIETQYF. Together with reference TRBV13 and TRBJ2-5, the CDR3 gives the full variable domain: AAGVIQSPRHLIKEKRETATLKCYPIPRHDTVYWYQQGPGQDPQFLISFYEKMQSDKGSIPDRFSAQQFSDYHSELNMSSLELGDSALYFCASSPRQIETQYFGPGTRLLVL.

This chain uses TRBV12-3 or TRBV12-4 with TRBJ1-3; no clear D gene. CDR3 length: 13 amino acids. V gave up 7 bases and J gave up 0 bases, with 7 bases separating them. The CDR3 is CASTDLSGNTIYF. The CDR3, as DNA: TGTGCCAGCACGGACCTCTCTGGAAACACCATATATTTT.

This chain joins TRBV5-1 and TRBJ2-1; the D gene is possibly TRBD1 (6 bases). Trimming took off 4 bases at V and 6 bases at J, with 14 bases between the two ends. The length of the CDR3 is 14 residues. The germline V gene has CDR1 SGHRS and CDR2 YFSETQ. The CDR3 nucleotides read TGCGCCAGCAGCCCCGGACAGACTACCAATGAGCAGTTCTTC. Protein sequence: CASSPGQTTNEQFF.